Below, one TCR beta chain is given with its context. The antigen is not known. V was cut by 10 bases and J by 1 base, with 17 bases left in between. Germline CDR1 reads SNHLY; CDR2 reads FYNNEI. This CDR3 has 14 residues. The data are from a study of T cell responses to AZD1222 COVID-19 vaccine. Overall study findings and caveats: Repertoires were obtained only post-peak T cell response. Possibly, clonal diversity was underestimated; donors were largely white British and included more females. Among vaccine-associated CD4 TCRs, coverage spanned spike, with dominance at 160-218 and 743-854. Reportedly, close to half of spike-specific TCRs are directed against unmutated variant regions.

Assay: immunoSEQ multiplex PCR; the TCRdb copy retains only in-frame clones and omits some. The sample records about 190,000 clones, approximately 87% being singletons. This clonotype was obtained from an adult in good health. This chain uses TRBV2 with TRBJ2-7; a weak D match, TRBD1 (6 bases). The material sequenced was peripheral blood, taken on day 0 of MenACWY control vaccination. The CDR3 nucleotides read TGTGCCACCCAACCGGGACATGAGTCCTACGAGCAGTACTTC. Protein sequence: CATQPGHESYEQYF.